Below, 2 T cell receptor beta chains from the same sample are listed, as sequenced in a study of identical twins listed by TCRdb under 2016. Libraries were constructed by 5' RACE. The data were produced on an Illumina HiSeq 2000. TCRdb's own reprocessing of the public reads used fastp at Q25 and MiXCR and kept productive beta chains. Rows merge per CDR3 protein into single entries with the most common DNA and genes. The sample table shows fewer than 20,000 distinct CDR3 sequences, and around 70% are seen once. Approximately 5.6% of the sample is in the top ten clones. Sequencing was carried out using memory (CD45RO+) T cells sorted from blood. The cell subset or site label for this specimen denotes: CD45RO+ enriched T cells. The receptors were sampled from a woman under 30 in good health. This table probably holds off-target reads from a library built for another chain.

The gene calls are TRBV2 and TRBJ2-7, with D perhaps given as TRBD1 or TRBD2 (5 bases each). Germline V gene sequence: CDR1 SNHLY, CDR2 FYNNEI. Trimming stripped 10 bases from V and 0 bases from J, with 16 bases between. This CDR3 region has 14 residues. CDR3 nucleotides: TGTGCCACCTGCTGGGACCCACACTCCTACGAGCAGTACTTC. Encoded protein: CATCWDPHSYEQYF.

The rearrangement joins TRBV2 to TRBJ1-1; no clear D gene. With 6 bases removed from V and 0 bases from J, the gap between germline ends came to 5 bases. Germline V gene data show CDR1 as SNHLY and CDR2 as FYNNEI. The CDR3 extends over 12 amino acids. DNA for the CDR3: TGTGCCAGCAGGACCATGAACACTGAAGCTTTCTTT. This codes for CASRTMNTEAFF.